This TCR beta chain was documented in a study of T cells in Graves' hyperthyroidism and ophthalmopathy. Study information: Before treatment of any kind, peripheral blood was taken at initial diagnosis.

Amplified regions were TCR beta CDR3 sequences from RNA transcripts. HTBI primers were used for first-round RT-PCR of the TCR CDR3. MiXCR, applied by TCRdb to the multiplex PCR reads, yields one record per CDR3 protein. The repertoire holds a few hundred thousand distinct CDR3 sequences, with about 13% as singletons. Patients with uncontrolled infections, other autoimmune diseases, pregnancy or lactation were excluded. In its sample, this clonotype was seen many times. Antigen unknown. Germline V CDR1 and CDR2: LGHDT, YNNKEL (reference sequence). There are 14 residues in the CDR3. V lost 3 bases to trimming and J lost 7 bases; unmatched junction nucleotides: 9. Notes on the study in general: Ophthalmopathy prediction by the model preceded onset by a median approximately six months. In the blood, most expanded thyroid clonotypes above 0.001 appeared as well.

V is TRBV3-1 and J is TRBJ2-7, with 7 bases lining up with TRBD1. This clonotype was sampled from a woman aged 40 to 49 with Graves' ophthalmopathy. The sample taken for sequencing was blood. CDR3 DNA: TGTGCCAGCAGCCATTGGGACAGAGCTAATGAGCAGTACTTC. Residues: CASSHWDRANEQYF.